These T cell receptor beta chains were read from a single sample in a study of Ad26.COV2.S vaccination and SARS-CoV-2 variants. The method was immunoSEQ multiplex PCR; TCRdb's version includes in-frame clones alone and lacks a portion of them. The top ten clones hold 1.9% of a sample with almost 400,000 clones, approximately 91% of them seen once. The sample was peripheral blood, taken in a trial of Ad26.COV2.S vaccine versus placebo. These TCRs come from a person aged 18-65 years who received the Ad26.COV2.S COVID-19 vaccine or a placebo. The CDR3 runs from the conserved cysteine through the conserved F or W. Each record gives: D gene, V gene, clone size, J gene, CDR3 protein, CDR3 DNA. D genes are given only for firm matches. Clone size is stated in some rows and not others, as once, few, many or a class when expanded.

TRBD2,TRBV19,.,TRBJ2-2,CASPFGGSGRYTGELFF,TGTGCCAGTCCCTTTGGGGGTAGCGGGAGATACACCGGGGAGCTGTTTTTT
.,TRBV27,once,TRBJ1-6,CARNPNSPLHF,TGTGCCAGAAACCCAAATTCACCCCTCCACTTT
.,TRBV21-1,.,TRBJ2-3,CASSTPGTSGSTDTQYF,TGTGCCAGCAGCACCCCCGGGACTAGCGGGAGCACAGATACGCAGTATTTT
.,TRBV4-2,.,TRBJ2-1,CASSQDWGSYNEQFF,TGTGCCAGCAGCCAAGATTGGGGGAGCTACAATGAGCAGTTCTTC
.,TRBV6-5,once,TRBJ1-5,CASKAGAGQPQHF,TGTGCCAGCAAGGCTGGGGCGGGTCAGCCCCAGCATTTT
.,TRBV11-3,.,TRBJ2-7,CASSSRDDYEQYF,TGTGCCAGCAGTTCGAGGGACGACTACGAGCAGTACTTC
.,TRBV6-5,.,TRBJ2-3,CASSYSELSTDTQYF,TGTGCCAGCAGTTATAGTGAGCTAAGCACAGATACGCAGTATTTT
TRBD2,TRBV5-1,.,TRBJ2-5,CASSLGRLTGGGETQYF,TGCGCCAGCAGCTTGGGAAGGTTGACGGGAGGAGGAGAGACCCAGTACTTC
.,TRBV5-1,.,TRBJ2-4,CASSLVSGPKNIQYF,TGCGCCAGCAGCTTGGTGTCGGGTCCCAAAAACATTCAGTACTTC
.,TRBV11-2,.,TRBJ1-4,CASSRGEKLFF,TGTGCCAGCAGCCGGGGCGAAAAACTGTTTTTT
.,TRBV4-1,.,TRBJ1-5,CASSQGIEQPQHF,TGCGCCAGCAGCCAAGGAATAGAACAGCCCCAGCATTTT
.,TRBV10-3,many,TRBJ2-1,CAISAGTPQWEQFF,TGTGCCATCAGTGCTGGGACTCCCCAATGGGAGCAGTTCTTC
.,TRBV10-3,.,TRBJ2-1,CAISGGAGSYNEQFF,TGTGCCATCAGTGGAGGGGCGGGGTCCTACAATGAGCAGTTCTTC
.,TRBV7-8,.,TRBJ2-1,CASTNSRGEGYNEQFF,TGTGCCAGCACCAACTCGAGGGGGGAAGGCTACAATGAGCAGTTCTTC